This TCR beta chain was retrieved from a study of cytomegalovirus exposure and HLA in healthy donors. Amplification used 60 Vbeta primers and 13 Jbeta primers. Sequenced by immunoSEQ multiplex PCR; TCRdb stores in-frame clones only, minus some. Recorded for this sample: roughly 72,000 clones. The CDR3 is made up of 12 amino acids. V was cut by 1 base and J by 13 bases, with 11 bases left in between. The germline gives CDR1 MNHEY, CDR2 SMNVEV (reference sequence). The chain uses TRBV27 and TRBJ2-1; perhaps TRBD1 as D (5 bases). The sequenced sample consisted of PBMCs. This receptor was obtained from a man in his late teens or twenties in good health and CMV-seropositive. The CDR3: CASSLFKGEQFF. CDR3 DNA sequence: TGTGCCAGCAGTTTATTCAAAGGGGAACAGTTCTTC.